Listed below are T cell receptor beta chains from one sample, sequenced in a study of Ad26.COV2.S vaccination and SARS-CoV-2 variants. Some clones are missing from TCRdb's copy, which holds only in-frame ones; the method was immunoSEQ multiplex PCR. In the table there are 300,000 to 400,000 clones, roughly 90% of which are singletons. The sequencing used peripheral blood, collected in a trial of Ad26.COV2.S vaccine versus placebo. These TCRs come from a person aged 18-65 years who received the Ad26.COV2.S COVID-19 vaccine or a placebo. Each CDR3 is given with its conserved first and last residue. The D gene is left open where the match is weak. Size is stated for part of the rows, as once, few or many counts, or as a class when the clone is expanded.

TRBV6-5	-	-	TRBJ2-2	14	CASSYSGTTGELFF	TGTGCCAGCAGTTACTCGGGTACAACCGGGGAGCTGTTTTTT
TRBV29-1	-	-	TRBJ2-7	15	CSVEDFLQGGYEQYF	TGCAGCGTTGAAGATTTTCTCCAGGGCGGCTACGAGCAGTACTTC
TRBV11-2	-	-	TRBJ1-1	14	CARAPGGPETEAFF	TGTGCCCGCGCCCCCGGGGGGCCCGAGACTGAAGCTTTCTTT
TRBV6-2/TRBV6-3	-	TRBD1	TRBJ2-1	15	CASSATRTGGNEQFF	TGTGCCAGCAGTGCGACACGGACAGGGGGCAATGAGCAGTTCTTC
TRBV18	-	-	TRBJ2-2	17	CASSPPSRDLNTGELFF	TGTGCCAGCTCACCACCGTCCAGGGACCTTAACACCGGGGAGCTGTTTTTT
TRBV2	-	-	TRBJ1-2	13	CASIDQVAEGYTF	TGTGCCAGCATTGATCAGGTTGCAGAAGGCTACACCTTC
TRBV13	-	TRBD1	TRBJ1-1	13	CASSQTGGTEAFF	TGTGCCAGCAGCCAAACAGGGGGCACTGAAGCTTTCTTT
TRBV6-6	-	-	TRBJ1-5	14	CASSYVVYNQPQHF	TGTGCCAGCAGTTACGTTGTCTACAATCAGCCCCAGCATTTT
TRBV12-3/TRBV12-4	-	-	TRBJ2-5	13	CASSLAEGETQYF	TGTGCCAGCAGTTTAGCGGAGGGAGAGACCCAGTACTTC
TRBV7-9	-	-	TRBJ2-3	13	CASSLAGSDTQYF	TGTGCCAGCAGCTTAGCTGGGTCAGATACGCAGTATTTT
TRBV6-5	-	TRBD2	TRBJ2-2	15	CASSYEGLASGELFF	TGTGCCAGCAGTTACGAGGGACTAGCATCCGGGGAGCTGTTTTTT
TRBV4-3	-	-	TRBJ2-2	17	CASSQLYPPGVTGELFF	TGCGCCAGCAGCCAACTATACCCCCCCGGGGTCACCGGGGAGCTGTTTTTT
TRBV4-1	once	-	TRBJ2-1	16	CASSQEGGPTYNEQFF	TGCGCCAGCAGCCAAGAGGGAGGCCCAACCTACAATGAGCAGTTCTTC
TRBV9	-	TRBD1	TRBJ1-2	15	CASSESTGVFYGYTF	TGTGCCAGCAGCGAGTCGACAGGGGTTTTCTATGGCTACACCTTC